Sequencing of this TCR beta chain was carried out in a study of immune evolution from preneoplasia to lung adenocarcinoma. Profiling relied on immunoSEQ multiplex PCR, and the TCRdb table lists in-frame clones only, not all of them. In the table there are fewer than 2,000 clones, approximately 86% of which are singletons. The CDR3 loop spans 12 amino acids. Per germline, CDR1 LNHDA and CDR2 SQIVND (reference sequence). The material sequenced was FFPE adjacent normal lung tissue. This sequence originates from a person between 65 and 79 years old with lung adenocarcinoma. V gene TRBV19 combines with J gene TRBJ2-6; D gene ambiguous. CDR3 nucleotide sequence: TGTGCGATTGACTCTGGGGCCAACGTCCTGACTTTC. Its translation is CAIDSGANVLTF.